This paragraph covers one TCR beta chain sequence. Its antigen remains undetermined. No much larger clone exists at a distance of one base, and base qualities are not known. The data were taken from a study of a mutant IDH1 vaccine in newly diagnosed glioma (dated by TCRdb to the early 2020s). For context, the study as a whole: The roughly 33 treated patients were 62.5% male and 37.5% female, with a mean age of around 40 years. Prior to enrollment, standard therapy consisting of radiotherapy alone, temozolomide alone, or radiochemotherapy with temozolomide had been administered to patients, with the combination being received by most patients. Longitudinal TCRB deep sequencing was performed for about two dozen treated patients wherever samples were available for exploratory analyses. Peripheral blood was drawn at six visits: V03 (baseline), V05, V07, V10, V12 and V13. Here is what the overall study found, with its caveats: Changes in the top peripheral T cell clonotypes picked up by TCRB sequencing did not appear to be linked to pseudoprogression. It was noted by the authors that analyses of patient blood samples could not be reproduced owing to sample limitations. Immune responses induced by the vaccine were seen in approximately 93% of patients across multiple MHC alleles. Selection of PBMC samples for TCRB deep sequencing was based on availability.

Interpreted using the paper, the time point label stands for: baseline, week 1 (first vaccination visit). Interpreted using the paper, the treatment or condition label stands for: pre-vaccination baseline after standard-of-care therapy. All donors had newly diagnosed IDH1-mutant astrocytomas of WHO grade 3 or 4 that showed loss of nuclear ATRX. The samples were drawn from NOA16, a multicentre, single-arm, open-label phase I trial in Germany that tested a mutant IDH1 peptide vaccine in humans for the first time. Visit V03 blood draws served as the baseline sample for immunogenicity testing. Genomic DNA for TCRB sequencing was isolated from EDTA blood with the DNeasy Blood and Tissue Kit. The CDR3 runs 14 amino acids, cysteine and phenylalanine included. The only DNA kept is the CDR3, 42 bases in frame from the first base. The V end gives up 2 bases and the J end 9 bases, leaving 6 bases in the junction not matched to a gene. The germline V gene (reference sequence) sets CDR1 to SEHNR and CDR2 to FQNEAQ.

Libraries were made using the immunoSEQ multiplex PCR assay. Following the manufacturer's protocol, the hsTCRB Kit was used to amplify rearranged TCR beta chain sequences. Sequencing of TCRB libraries was carried out on an Illumina MiSeq. In the original analysis: Demultiplexing, trimming and gene mapping were performed with the kit vendor's proprietary platform. The clones in this table, taken by TCRdb from immuneACCESS, are in-frame only. Not every clone is retained; where verified, under half of the shortfall comes from an unresolved V gene, and the cause of the rest is unknown. V, J and clone size reflect that table, while D and trimming were determined from the DNA. The sample includes about 34,000 clones, with around 80% observed a single time. The ten largest clones capture 9% of the sample.

Sequencing was performed on peripheral blood mononuclear cells (PBMCs), taken from a glioma patient treated with radiotherapy, temozolomide or both. This TCR was recovered from a man in his fifties or sixties with glioma. Some clones in this sample may be carry-over from other donors' samples. The V and J genes are TRBV7-9 and TRBJ2-1, with 8 central nucleotides matching TRBD2. The DNA sequence reads TGTGCCAGCAGCTTAAAAGCGGGAGATAGTGAGCAGTTCTTC. Its protein reads: CASSLKAGDSEQFF.